The count of the clone carrying this TCR beta chain is one. The data were taken from a study of control samples from healthy donors and cancer patients. Trimming at V came to 3 bases and at J to 2 bases, leaving 3 bases not matched to a gene. The V gene's germline CDR1 is SQVTM and CDR2 ANQGSEA. CDR3 length: 13 residues. Profiled with immunoSEQ multiplex PCR; TCRdb holds only in-frame clones, not every one. The data hold about 410,000 clones, with 90% observed a single time. The TCR originated in a man aged 35-49 years with head and neck cancer. The rearrangement joins TRBV29-1 to TRBJ1-2; 7 bases align to TRBD1. The sequenced sample was PBMCs. This CDR3 is CSVDFRGNYGYTF. In DNA, the CDR3 is TGCAGCGTTGATTTCAGGGGGAACTATGGCTACACCTTC.